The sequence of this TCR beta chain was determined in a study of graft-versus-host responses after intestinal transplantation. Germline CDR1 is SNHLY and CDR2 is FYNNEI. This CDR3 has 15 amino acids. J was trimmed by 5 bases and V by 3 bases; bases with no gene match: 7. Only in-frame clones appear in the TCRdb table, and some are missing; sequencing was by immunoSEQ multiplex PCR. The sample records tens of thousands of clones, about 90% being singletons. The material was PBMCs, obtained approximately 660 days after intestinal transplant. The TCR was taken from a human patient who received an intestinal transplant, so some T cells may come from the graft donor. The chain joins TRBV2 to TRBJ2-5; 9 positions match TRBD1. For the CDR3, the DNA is TGTGCCAGCAGTGAGAATCTGGGACAGGGTGAGACCCAGTACTTC. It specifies CASSENLGQGETQYF.